The 17 T cell receptor beta chains reported below all come from one sample, sequenced in a study of T cell changes during pregnancy in multiple sclerosis. Some clones are missing from TCRdb's copy, which holds only in-frame ones; the method was immunoSEQ multiplex PCR. The sample lists some 94,000 clones; about 91% were seen once. This sample comprised peripheral blood, obtained in the first trimester of pregnancy. These receptors were taken from a female donor in good health, enrolled as a control in a pregnancy study.

The CDR3 nucleotides read TGTGCCAGCAGTGATGTCGCAGATACGCAGTATTTT. Protein product: CASSDVADTQYF. This chain uses TRBV6-1 with TRBJ2-3; no definite D call. Trimming shortened V by 3 bases and J by 4 bases, and 5 bases separated the two germline ends. The CDR3 spans 12 residues. In germline, CDR1 is MNHNS, CDR2 SASEGT.

The chain joins TRBV6-1 to TRBJ1-4; 7 bases are a match to TRBD1. The germline V gene has CDR1 MNHNS and CDR2 SASEGT. V gave up 2 bases and J gave up 7 bases; unmatched junction bases: 7. This CDR3 region has 15 residues. The CDR3 here is CASSENRGGGEKLFF. The CDR3 DNA reads TGTGCCAGCAGTGAAAACAGGGGAGGAGGTGAAAAACTGTTTTTT.

The chain links TRBV29-1 to TRBJ2-5, with unresolved D. With 6 bases removed from V and 5 bases from J, the gap between germline ends came to 7 bases. The germline V gene encodes CDR1 SQVTM and CDR2 ANQGSEA. This CDR3 has 10 amino acids. The CDR3 region is CSVVQETQYF. In DNA form, the CDR3 reads TGCAGCGTGGTACAGGAGACCCAGTACTTC.

The rearrangement joins TRBV30 to TRBJ1-6, with 7 bases identical to TRBD1. CDR1 and CDR2 (germline): GTSNPN, SVGIG (reference sequence). Germline trimming cut 1 base from V and 5 bases from J; bases unmatched to any gene: 17. CDR3 size: 19 residues. The CDR3 here is CAWSAFRLRQGRNNSPLHF. CDR3 DNA sequence: TGTGCCTGGAGTGCATTCAGGCTTCGACAGGGCAGGAATAATTCACCCCTCCACTTT.

The chain combines TRBV27 with TRBJ2-3, with a weak D call TRBD1 (5 bases). The CDR3 is 15 residues long. The ends were cut back, 6 bases at V and 5 bases at J, with 18 bases in the middle. Germline assignment: CDR1 MNHEY and CDR2 SMNVEV (reference sequence). The CDR3 region has the DNA TGTGCCAGCAGCCTAGGGCAGGGTGGGAAAGATACGCAGTATTTT. Its translation: CASSLGQGGKDTQYF.

This chain uses TRBV7-2 with TRBJ2-3; D gene ambiguous. Trimming removed 0 bases from V and 4 bases from J, with 11 bases in between. The CDR3 consists of 15 residues. Per the germline V gene, CDR1 is SGHTA and CDR2 is FQGNSA. This chain's CDR3 is CASSLALLSADTQYF. CDR3 in DNA: TGTGCCAGCAGCTTAGCGCTACTGTCCGCAGATACGCAGTATTTT.

The chain has TRBV27 and TRBJ1-5; D perhaps matches TRBD1 (6 bases). V dropped 6 bases and J dropped 5 bases, with 17 bases sitting between them. CDR1 MNHEY and CDR2 SMNVEV come from the germline V gene (reference sequence). This CDR3 comprises 15 residues. CDR3: CASSLGGGADQPQHF. The CDR3 DNA reads as TGTGCCAGCAGCCTGGGGGGGGGCGCCGATCAGCCCCAGCATTTT.

The J gene is TRBJ2-3, the V gene TRBV7-6; 8 bases line up with TRBD2. Trimming took 7 bases from V and 1 from J; bases not matched to a gene: 4. Germline CDR1 SGHVS, CDR2 FNYEAQ. The CDR3 contains 14 residues. The DNA for the CDR3 is TGTGCCAGCACCCCAGCGGGGGGCACAGATACGCAGTATTTT. This translates into CASTPAGGTDTQYF.

The J gene is TRBJ1-5, the V gene TRBV5-8; 9 bases are a match to TRBD1. The V segment lost 4 bases and the J segment 4 bases; nucleotides outside the gene matches: 12. Germline CDR1 and CDR2: SGHTS and YDEGEE. The CDR3 runs to 17 residues. CDR3 DNA: TGTGCCAGCAGCCACCCCTGGGGACAGGGAGGGAATCAGCCCCAGCATTTT. Protein sequence: CASSHPWGQGGNQPQHF.

J is TRBJ2-1 and V is TRBV4-3, with TRBD1 matching over 10 bases. V shed 5 bases, J shed 6 bases, and the junction held 10 bases outside the gene matches. Germline lookup yields CDR1 LGHNA and CDR2 YSLEER. The length of the CDR3 is 16 residues. CDR3 amino acids: CASSFRPRTGGNEQFF. CDR3 DNA sequence: TGCGCCAGCAGCTTTCGTCCCAGGACAGGGGGCAATGAGCAGTTCTTC.

V usage is TRBV28 and J usage is TRBJ1-2, with a tentative D call TRBD1 (6 bases). The germline V gene has CDR1 MDHEN and CDR2 SYDVKM. CDR3 size: 15 residues. Between the trimmed V and J ends, which lost 1 base and 4 bases, there was a span of 13 bases. CDR3 DNA: TGTGCCAGCAGTTTATACGGGGGGCGCATCTATGGCTACACCTTC. Protein sequence: CASSLYGGRIYGYTF.

The rearrangement joins TRBV7-9 to TRBJ2-5, with D possibly TRBD1 on 6 matching bases. CDR1 is SEHNR and CDR2 is FQNEAQ in the germline V gene (reference sequence). V shed 7 bases and J shed 5 bases, with 14 bases lying between them. This CDR3 is built from 13 residues. The CDR3 region is CASTPGTYETQYF. CDR3 nucleotide sequence: TGTGCCAGCACCCCCGGGACATATGAGACCCAGTACTTC.

The rearrangement links TRBV4-1 to TRBJ2-2; TRBD1 agrees at 7 bases. Germline V CDR1 and CDR2: MGHRA, YSYEKL. This CDR3 is built from 15 residues. Trimming cost V 2 bases and J 5 bases; bases outside gene matches: 5. Written as DNA, the CDR3 is TGCGCCAGCAGCCAATACCAACAGGGGACCGGGGAGCTGTTTTTT. Translating it yields CASSQYQQGTGELFF.

The rearrangement joins TRBV7-6 to TRBJ2-1, with TRBD1 matching over 7 bases. V dropped 1 base and J dropped 2; count of bases not matched to a gene: 11. The CDR3 runs 18 residues. Looked up from germline, CDR1 is SGHVS and CDR2 is FNYEAQ. The CDR3 reads CASSLVAFDRATYNEQFF. In DNA, the CDR3 is TGTGCCAGCAGCTTAGTAGCATTTGACAGGGCAACCTACAATGAGCAGTTCTTC.

The rearrangement links TRBV4-1 to TRBJ2-5; tentatively, D is TRBD1 (5 bases). The germline gives CDR1 MGHRA, CDR2 YSYEKL. The CDR3 is made up of 14 amino acids. V was shortened by 6 bases and J by 2 bases, with 13 bases between the two germline ends. CDR3 protein: CASSPSRVQETQYF. The CDR3 DNA is TGCGCCAGCAGTCCGTCCAGGGTACAAGAGACCCAGTACTTC.

This chain joins TRBV2 and TRBJ1-5; a possible D gene is TRBD1 (5 bases). This CDR3 region has 14 residues. Germline CDR1 is SNHLY and CDR2 is FYNNEI. V lost 5 bases, J lost 4 bases, and 12 bases lay in between. CDR3 in amino acids: CASSWGDGNQPQHF. CDR3 nucleotides: TGTGCCAGCAGTTGGGGGGATGGTAATCAGCCCCAGCATTTT.

CDR3 amino acids: CASSLGRGRSYEQYF. CDR3 coding DNA: TGTGCCAGCAGCCTCGGACGGGGGAGATCCTACGAGCAGTACTTC. The chain links TRBV7-6 to TRBJ2-7, with D perhaps matching TRBD2 (6 bases). This CDR3 contains 15 residues. CDR1 SGHVS and CDR2 FNYEAQ come from the germline V gene. Trimming took off 5 bases at V and 1 base at J, with 15 bases between the two ends.